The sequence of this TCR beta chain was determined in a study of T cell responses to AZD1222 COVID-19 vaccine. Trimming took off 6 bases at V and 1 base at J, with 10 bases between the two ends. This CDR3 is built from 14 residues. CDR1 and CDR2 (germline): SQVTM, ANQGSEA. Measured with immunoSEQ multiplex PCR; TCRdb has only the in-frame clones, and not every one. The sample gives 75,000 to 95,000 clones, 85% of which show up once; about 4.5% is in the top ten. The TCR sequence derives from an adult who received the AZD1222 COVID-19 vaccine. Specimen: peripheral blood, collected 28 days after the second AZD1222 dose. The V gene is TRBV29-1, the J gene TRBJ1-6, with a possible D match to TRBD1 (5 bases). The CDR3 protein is CSVRESSYNSPLHF. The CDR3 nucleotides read TGCAGCGTCAGGGAAAGTTCCTATAATTCACCCCTCCACTTT.